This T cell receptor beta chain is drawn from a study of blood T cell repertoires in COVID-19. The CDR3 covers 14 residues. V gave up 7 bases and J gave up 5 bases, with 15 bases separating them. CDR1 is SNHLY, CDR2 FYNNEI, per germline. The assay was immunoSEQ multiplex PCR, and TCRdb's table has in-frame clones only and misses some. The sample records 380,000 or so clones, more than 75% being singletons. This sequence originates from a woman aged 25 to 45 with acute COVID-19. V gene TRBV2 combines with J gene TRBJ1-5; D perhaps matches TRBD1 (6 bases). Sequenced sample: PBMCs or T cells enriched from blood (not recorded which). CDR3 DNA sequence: TGTGCCAGCAATAAACAGGGAGCGGATCAGCCCCAGCATTTT. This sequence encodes CASNKQGADQPQHF.